The 5 T cell receptor beta chains below all came from one sample that was sequenced in a study of blood T cell repertoires in COVID-19. Only in-frame clones appear in the TCRdb table, and some are missing; sequencing was by immunoSEQ multiplex PCR. The sample lists around 24,000 clones, around 89% occurring once. The specimen was peripheral blood. The receptors shown here come from a man aged 70-80 years with acute or convalescent COVID-19.

The chain joins TRBV6-2 or TRBV6-3 to TRBJ1-1; TRBD1 matches 8 bases. CDR1 and CDR2 from the germline V gene are MNHEY and SVGEGT. The ends lost 4 bases at V and 6 bases at J; junction bases unmatched: 10. This CDR3 spans 15 amino acids. This CDR3 is CASSSPGQGAAEAFF. DNA of the CDR3: TGTGCCAGCAGTTCCCCGGGGCAGGGGGCGGCTGAAGCTTTCTTT.

The CDR3 coding sequence is TGTGCCAGCAGTTTAGGACAGGGGGCCGGTGGCTACACCTTC. Translating gives CASSLGQGAGGYTF. J is TRBJ1-2 and V is TRBV28; 11 nucleotides align to TRBD1. Germline CDR1 is MDHEN and CDR2 is SYDVKM. CDR3 length: 14 residues. V lost 2 bases, J lost 7 bases, and 3 bases stayed unmatched.

This sequence joins TRBV28 and TRBJ1-2; weak D call: TRBD1 (6 bases). V was shortened by 6 bases and J by 1 base, with 9 bases between the two germline ends. The germline V gene encodes CDR1 MDHEN and CDR2 SYDVKM. This CDR3 region has 13 residues. The CDR3 loop is CASSEGHNYGYTF. In DNA form, the CDR3 reads TGTGCCAGCAGCGAGGGACATAACTATGGCTACACCTTC.

The chain has TRBV7-9 and TRBJ2-3, with TRBD2 as a possible D gene (6 bases). Germline V CDR1 and CDR2: SEHNR, FQNEAQ (reference sequence). The germline V and J ends were trimmed by 5 bases and 7 bases, with 10 bases remaining between them. The CDR3 length is 12 residues. Here the CDR3 reads CASSTEGNTQYF. The DNA of the CDR3 is TGTGCCAGCAGCACGGAGGGAAATACGCAGTATTTT.

The sample holds one count of this clone. This rearrangement joins TRBV19 to TRBJ2-5; 11 bases line up with TRBD2. V trimming: 6 bases; J trimming: 2 bases; junction bases outside the gene matches: 5. The CDR3 length is 15 residues. Germline values: CDR1 LNHDA, CDR2 SQIVND (reference sequence). This CDR3 reads CASRVSSGRQETQYF. The DNA of the CDR3 is TGTGCCAGTAGGGTGTCTAGCGGGAGGCAAGAGACCCAGTACTTC.